The 18 T cell receptor beta chains given below trace back to one sample, sequenced in a study of blood T cells in healthy people across ages. A second about 7 to 12 cycle PCR used barcoded and J-beta primers. One entry per CDR3 protein results from TCRdb running MiXCR on the 5' RACE reads. Among approximately 880,000 distinct CDR3 sequences listed, roughly 50% were seen once. The sequencing input was blood. The receptors stem from a young man in good health.

This clonotype has a single count. V gene TRBV15 combines with J gene TRBJ2-1; TRBD2 aligns across 14 bases. CDR1 and CDR2 from the germline V gene are LNHNV and YYDKDF (reference sequence). This CDR3 spans 16 amino acids. With V trimmed by 0 bases and J by 9 bases, 4 bases remained unmatched. CDR3: CATSRETSGRVGEQFF. The CDR3 DNA reads TGTGCCACCAGCAGAGAGACTAGCGGGAGGGTAGGTGAGCAGTTCTTC.

This clonotype was counted a few times. This sequence joins TRBV4-2 and TRBJ1-4; D is possibly TRBD1 (5 bases). Germline V gene data show CDR1 as LGHNA and CDR2 as YNFKEQ. The CDR3 length is 16 residues. Trimming took off 2 bases at V and 5 bases at J, with 15 bases between the two ends. In DNA, the CDR3 is TGTGCCAGCAGCCAATTCGGGACTCCCGCGAATGAAAAACTGTTTTTT. Amino acids: CASSQFGTPANEKLFF.

This clonotype was recorded a few times. The chain carries TRBV27 and TRBJ2-5; D might be TRBD2 (6 bases). Germline V gene sequence: CDR1 MNHEY, CDR2 SMNVEV (reference sequence). V was trimmed by 6 bases and J by 4 bases, leaving 9 bases between them. The CDR3 extends over 12 amino acids. The CDR3 loop is CASSMEGETQYF. In DNA, the CDR3 is TGTGCCAGCAGCATGGAGGGAGAGACCCAGTACTTC.

The rearrangement joins TRBV28 to TRBJ2-3, with 7 bases matching TRBD1. Germline V gives CDR1 MDHEN, CDR2 SYDVKM. The J segment lost 2 bases and the V segment lost 2 bases, leaving 10 bases of the junction unmatched. The CDR3 extends over 17 amino acids. CDR3 coding DNA: TGTGCCAGCAGTTTACCTCCAGACAGGGTGATCACAGATACGCAGTATTTT. Amino acids: CASSLPPDRVITDTQYF. The full variable domain, completed using reference TRBV28 and TRBJ2-3, is DVKVTQSSRYLVKRTGEKVFLECVQDMDHENMFWYRQDPGLGLRLIYFSYDVKMKEKGDIPEGYSVSREKKERFSLILESASTNQTSMYLCASSLPPDRVITDTQYFGPGTRLTVL.

V is TRBV9 and J is TRBJ1-4, with D unclear. CDR3 size: 16 residues. The germline gives CDR1 SGDLS, CDR2 YYNGEE. The V and J ends lost 0 bases and 5 bases respectively, with 14 bases between them. CDR3 sequence (DNA): TGTGCCAGCAGCGTAGGGGCAGCCCATGGGAATGAAAAACTGTTTTTT. Protein product: CASSVGAAHGNEKLFF.

The CDR3 nucleotides are TGCAGTTCGCAAATGGTGAGGGACGGTAACGGGCCCCAGCATTTT. This encodes CSSQMVRDGNGPQHF. The V gene is TRBV20-1, the J gene TRBJ1-5, with a possible D match to TRBD1 (5 bases). This CDR3 region has 15 residues. Trimming took off 8 bases at V and 9 bases at J, with 26 bases between the two ends. CDR1 is DFQATT and CDR2 is SNEGSKA in the germline V gene (reference sequence).

This clonotype has a handful of counts. The J gene is TRBJ2-5, the V gene TRBV5-1; the D gene is possibly TRBD1 (6 bases). This CDR3 contains 14 residues. V was cut by 0 bases and J by 3 bases, with 9 bases left in between. Germline lookup yields CDR1 SGHRS and CDR2 YFSETQ. The CDR3 nucleotides are TGCGCCAGCAGCTTGGATTCAGGGGAAGAGACCCAGTACTTC. This gives the protein CASSLDSGEETQYF. The whole variable domain, remainder taken from reference TRBV5-1 and TRBJ2-5, is KAGVTQTPRYLIKTRGQQVTLSCSPISGHRSVSWYQQTPGQGLQFLFEYFSETQRNKGNFPGRFSGRQFSNSRSEMNVSTLELGDSALYLCASSLDSGEETQYFGPGTRLLVL.

The V call is TRBV28, the J call TRBJ2-2; TRBD2 is a possible D gene (5 bases). Trimming left V 10 bases short and J 4 bases short, with 10 bases between. Germline V gene data show CDR1 as MDHEN and CDR2 as SYDVKM. The CDR3 has 12 amino acids. Here the CDR3 reads CATRGPTGELFF. DNA of the CDR3: TGTGCCACCCGGGGTCCCACCGGGGAGCTGTTTTTT.

Only a few counts were recorded for this clonotype. The CDR3 loop is CASSKGTAKGRYTF. In nucleotides, the CDR3 is TGTGCCAGCAGTAAGGGGACAGCCAAGGGTCGCTACACCTTC. The chain is built from TRBV12-3 or TRBV12-4 and TRBJ1-2, with TRBD1 identical over 7 bases. This CDR3 comprises 14 residues. V dropped 5 bases and J dropped 9; count of bases not matched to a gene: 12.

In this sample, this clonotype turned up a few times. This sequence joins TRBV30 and TRBJ2-4; 7 bases line up with TRBD2. The J segment lost 3 bases and the V segment lost 0 bases, leaving 2 bases of the junction unmatched. The CDR3 extends over 14 amino acids. Germline CDR1 reads GTSNPN; CDR2 reads SVGIG (reference sequence). This CDR3 reads CAWSVPGGKNIQYF. The CDR3 nucleotides read TGTGCCTGGAGTGTACCGGGGGGCAAAAACATTCAGTACTTC.

The chain links TRBV5-1 to TRBJ2-3; D is unclear. V lost 0 bases and J lost 0, with 11 bases in between. Looked up from germline, CDR1 is SGHRS and CDR2 is YFSETQ. This CDR3 region has 16 residues. CDR3 DNA sequence: TGCGCCAGCAGCTTGGCCAGACTTGGGAGCACAGATACGCAGTATTTT. Its protein product is CASSLARLGSTDTQYF.

Regarding this clonotype: One end of the junction is discordant with germline, which a read error may explain. The chain combines TRBV3-1 with TRBJ1-2; D is undetermined. Per the germline V gene, CDR1 is LGHDT and CDR2 is YNNKEL (reference sequence). The CDR3 spans 14 residues. The CDR3 here is CTSSQGRRNYGYTF. The CDR3 coding sequence is TGTACCAGCAGCCAAGGACGGCGCAACTATGGCTACACCTTC. Using reference TRBV3-1 and TRBJ1-2 for the parts outside the CDR3, the full variable domain is DTAVSQTPKYLVTQMGNDKSIKCEQNLGHDTMYWYKQDSKKFLKIMFSYNNKELIINETVPNRFSPKSPDKAHLNLHINSLELGDSAVYFCTSSQGRRNYGYTFGSGTRLTVV.

The chain is built from TRBV20-1 and TRBJ2-3; the match to TRBD2 covers 10 bases. Per the germline V gene, CDR1 is DFQATT and CDR2 is SNEGSKA (reference sequence). This CDR3 contains 14 residues. V gave up 6 bases and J gave up 0 bases; unmatched junction bases: 3. Written as DNA, the CDR3 is TGCAGTGCCACTAGCGGGGCTAGCACAGATACGCAGTATTTT. Residues: CSATSGASTDTQYF.

This clonotype has more than one count but fewer than ten. This sequence joins TRBV9 and TRBJ2-5; D is possibly TRBD2 (5 bases). This CDR3 spans 14 amino acids. V lost 0 bases and J lost 5, with 11 bases in between. Germline assignment: CDR1 SGDLS and CDR2 YYNGEE. The CDR3 here is CASSVASISETQYF. The CDR3 nucleotides are TGTGCCAGCAGCGTAGCTAGCATTTCGGAGACCCAGTACTTC.

The rearrangement links TRBV12-3 or TRBV12-4 to TRBJ1-2, with 11 bases matching TRBD1. The CDR3 is 14 amino acids. V lost 6 bases, J lost 5 bases, and 5 bases stayed unmatched. The CDR3 spells CASRRTGGGYGYTF. CDR3 in DNA: TGTGCCAGCAGACGGACAGGGGGCGGGTATGGCTACACCTTC.

The chain carries TRBV12-3 or TRBV12-4 and TRBJ2-3; the match to TRBD2 covers 7 bases. Trimming removed 5 bases from V and 5 bases from J; junction bases left unmatched: 10. The CDR3 has 15 residues. The CDR3 DNA is TGTGCCAGCAGTCCTTGGGGCGGGGGAGGAGATACGCAGTATTTT. Translation gives CASSPWGGGGDTQYF.

V is TRBV28 and J is TRBJ2-3; D remains unclear. The V end lost 5 bases, the J end lost 4 bases, and 13 bases lay between the germline ends. CDR3 length equals 14 residues. Germline V lookup: CDR1 MDHEN, CDR2 SYDVKM. In nucleotides, the CDR3 is TGTGCCAGCAGTATATACCAAGGGTCAGATACGCAGTATTTT. Translation: CASSIYQGSDTQYF. Full variable domain (rest looked up from reference TRBV28 and TRBJ2-3): DVKVTQSSRYLVKRTGEKVFLECVQDMDHENMFWYRQDPGLGLRLIYFSYDVKMKEKGDIPEGYSVSREKKERFSLILESASTNQTSMYLCASSIYQGSDTQYFGPGTRLTVL.

This chain uses TRBV7-9 with TRBJ2-7; 10 bases line up with TRBD1. The J call may be in error: the DNA end matches TRBJ2-5 better. This CDR3 is built from 15 residues. Germline lookup yields CDR1 SEHNR and CDR2 FQNEAQ (reference sequence). CDR3 protein: CASSTKPGQGRTQYF. The CDR3 bases are TGTGCCAGCAGTACTAAACCGGGACAGGGGAGGACCCAGTACTTC.